A single sample is the source of the 12 T cell receptor beta chains below, sequenced in a study of T cell changes during pregnancy in multiple sclerosis (dated by TCRdb to between 2019 and 2020). Libraries came from the immunoSEQ multiplex PCR assay. TCRdb took over this immuneACCESS table, retaining in-frame rearrangements with V and J assigned. Such tables are incomplete; in checked studies, under half of the missing clones stem from an unresolved V gene, and the remainder is unexplained. For this sample the table gives 50,000 to 65,000 clones, of which about 96% were detected only once. Roughly 2.5% of the sample comes from the top ten. The sequenced sample was CD8+ T cells from peripheral blood mononuclear cells, obtained after pregnancy. The receptors were sampled from a female donor with multiple sclerosis, enrolled in a pregnancy study.

The chain is built from TRBV28 and TRBJ1-5; a weak D match, TRBD1 (6 bases). V dropped 4 bases and J dropped 1 base, with 8 bases sitting between them. The germline CDR1 and CDR2 sequences are MDHEN and SYDVKM. This CDR3 spans 14 amino acids. DNA for the CDR3: TGTGCCAGCAGTTATACAGGGAGCAATCAGCCCCAGCATTTT. It translates to CASSYTGSNQPQHF.

The rearrangement links TRBV2 to TRBJ2-7; TRBD2 aligns across 13 bases. CDR1 and CDR2 from the germline V gene are SNHLY and FYNNEI. Losses at the gene ends were 6 bases for V and 3 bases for J; bases not matched to a gene: 8. CDR3 length equals 16 residues. CDR3 protein: CASRDGTSGNLYEQYF. Written as DNA, the CDR3 is TGTGCCAGCAGAGATGGGACTAGCGGGAATCTCTACGAGCAGTACTTC.

This sequence joins TRBV27 and TRBJ2-7; a weak D match, TRBD2 (6 bases). The CDR3 has 14 residues. V lost 8 bases, J lost 5 bases, and 19 bases lay in between. Looked up from germline, CDR1 is MNHEY and CDR2 is SMNVEV (reference sequence). In DNA, the CDR3 is TGTGCCAGCTGCCTGGAGGGACCCCTCGACGAGCAGTACTTC. Its translation: CASCLEGPLDEQYF.

The V gene is TRBV4-3, the J gene TRBJ2-1, with D unresolved. Per the germline V gene, CDR1 is LGHNA and CDR2 is YSLEER. There are 16 residues in the CDR3. Trimming removed 0 bases at V and 2 bases at J, with 11 bases between. This chain's CDR3 is CASSQDVAATYNEQFF. In DNA form, the CDR3 reads TGCGCCAGCAGCCAAGATGTAGCCGCTACCTACAATGAGCAGTTCTTC.

This chain connects TRBV27 to TRBJ2-5; D uncertain. Germline values: CDR1 MNHEY, CDR2 SMNVEV (reference sequence). The CDR3 has 13 residues. The germline V and J ends were trimmed by 3 bases and 1 base, with 6 bases remaining between them. The CDR3: CASSFNSQETQYF. The CDR3 DNA is TGTGCCAGCAGTTTTAACAGCCAAGAGACCCAGTACTTC.

The sample holds one count of this clone. This chain joins TRBV16 and TRBJ2-7, with 7 bases identical to TRBD2. J was trimmed by 5 bases and V by 7 bases; bases with no gene match: 14. This CDR3 has 15 residues. CDR1 is KGHSY, CDR2 FQNENV, per germline. CDR3 coding DNA: TGTGCCAGCATCAAGCTAGCGGAAGGGCCTGACGAGCAGTACTTC. Protein sequence: CASIKLAEGPDEQYF.

CDR3 bases: TGTGCCAGCAGTTTAGAGGGGACAGGGGCCGCCTACGAGCAGTACTTC. Translation gives CASSLEGTGAAYEQYF. The chain employs TRBV28 and TRBJ2-7, with 10 bases aligning to TRBD1. Looked up from germline, CDR1 is MDHEN and CDR2 is SYDVKM. With 2 bases clipped from V and 2 bases from J, the junction kept 6 bases outside the gene matches. The CDR3 has 16 residues.

This chain connects TRBV27 to TRBJ2-1, with TRBD1 as a possible D gene (6 bases). Germline CDR1 is MNHEY and CDR2 is SMNVEV (reference sequence). With 6 bases removed from V and 2 bases from J, the gap between germline ends came to 11 bases. The CDR3 contains 14 residues. The CDR3 sequence: CASSLQGPYNEQFF. CDR3 in DNA: TGTGCCAGCAGCCTACAGGGTCCCTACAATGAGCAGTTCTTC.

The chain recombines TRBV5-6 with TRBJ2-4; possibly TRBD1 for D (6 bases). Germline V gene sequence: CDR1 SGHDT, CDR2 YYEEEE. V was trimmed by 3 bases and J by 8 bases, leaving 15 bases between them. The CDR3 is 14 amino acids. The CDR3 here is CASSYQTEGDIQYF. For the CDR3, the DNA is TGTGCCAGCAGCTACCAGACAGAGGGGGACATTCAGTACTTC.

This chain joins TRBV27 and TRBJ2-2; D might be TRBD1 (5 bases). V lost 0 bases, J lost 6 bases, and 17 bases lay in between. CDR3 size: 17 residues. Per the germline V gene, CDR1 is MNHEY and CDR2 is SMNVEV (reference sequence). The CDR3 DNA reads TGTGCCAGCAGTTTATCAGGGCTAGGGGCCATAGCCGGGGAGCTGTTTTTT. Encoded protein: CASSLSGLGAIAGELFF.

The chain carries TRBV4-1 and TRBJ2-1, with TRBD2 matching 10 bases. Germline V gene lookup returns CDR1 MGHRA and CDR2 YSYEKL. V lost 1 base and J lost 7; bases outside the gene matches: 7. There are 16 residues in the CDR3. In DNA, the CDR3 is TGCGCCAGCAGCCAAGGAACTAGCGGGAATATAAATGAGCAGTTCTTC. This gives the protein CASSQGTSGNINEQFF.

This chain connects TRBV7-9 to TRBJ2-2, with D perhaps TRBD2 (6 bases). Trimming pared 3 bases from V and 7 bases from J, leaving 6 bases between. Germline V gene lookup returns CDR1 SEHNR and CDR2 FQNEAQ (reference sequence). The CDR3 covers 12 residues. This CDR3 reads CASSFGGGELFF. The CDR3 DNA sequence: TGTGCCAGCAGCTTCGGGGGCGGGGAGCTGTTTTTT. The full variable domain, in which reference TRBV7-9 and TRBJ2-2 provide the parts outside the CDR3, is DTGVSQNPRHKITKRGQNVTFRCDPISEHNRLYWYRQTLGQGPEFLTYFQNEAQLEKSRLLSDRFSAERPKGSFSTLEIQRTEQGDSAMYLCASSFGGGELFFGEGSRLTVL.